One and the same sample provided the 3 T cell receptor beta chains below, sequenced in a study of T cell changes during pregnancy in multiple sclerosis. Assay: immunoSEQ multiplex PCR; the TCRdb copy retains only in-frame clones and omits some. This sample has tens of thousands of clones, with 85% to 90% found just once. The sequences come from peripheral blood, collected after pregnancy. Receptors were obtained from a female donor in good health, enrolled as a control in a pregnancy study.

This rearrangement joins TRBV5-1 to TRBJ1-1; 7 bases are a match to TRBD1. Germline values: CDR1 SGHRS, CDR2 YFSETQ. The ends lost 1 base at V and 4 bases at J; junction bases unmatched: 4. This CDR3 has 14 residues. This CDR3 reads CASSLKAGGTEAFF. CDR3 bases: TGCGCCAGCAGCTTGAAGGCAGGGGGCACTGAAGCTTTCTTT.

The CDR3 DNA reads TGTGCCAGCACCGCGACAGTTACGAGCAATCAGCCCCAGCATTTT. Translated, it gives CASTATVTSNQPQHF. The chain combines TRBV6-6 with TRBJ1-5; possible D gene TRBD1, 5 bases. Germline-derived CDR1 and CDR2 are MNHNY and SVGAGI (reference sequence). The CDR3 has 15 residues. Trimming cost V 7 bases and J 1 base, with 14 bases left between them.

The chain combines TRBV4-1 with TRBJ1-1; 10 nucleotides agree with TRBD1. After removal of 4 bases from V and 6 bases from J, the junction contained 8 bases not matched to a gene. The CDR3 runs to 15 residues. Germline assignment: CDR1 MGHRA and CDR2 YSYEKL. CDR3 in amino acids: CASSLQTGGRAEAFF. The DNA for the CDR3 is TGCGCCAGCAGCCTACAGACAGGGGGCCGGGCTGAAGCTTTCTTT.